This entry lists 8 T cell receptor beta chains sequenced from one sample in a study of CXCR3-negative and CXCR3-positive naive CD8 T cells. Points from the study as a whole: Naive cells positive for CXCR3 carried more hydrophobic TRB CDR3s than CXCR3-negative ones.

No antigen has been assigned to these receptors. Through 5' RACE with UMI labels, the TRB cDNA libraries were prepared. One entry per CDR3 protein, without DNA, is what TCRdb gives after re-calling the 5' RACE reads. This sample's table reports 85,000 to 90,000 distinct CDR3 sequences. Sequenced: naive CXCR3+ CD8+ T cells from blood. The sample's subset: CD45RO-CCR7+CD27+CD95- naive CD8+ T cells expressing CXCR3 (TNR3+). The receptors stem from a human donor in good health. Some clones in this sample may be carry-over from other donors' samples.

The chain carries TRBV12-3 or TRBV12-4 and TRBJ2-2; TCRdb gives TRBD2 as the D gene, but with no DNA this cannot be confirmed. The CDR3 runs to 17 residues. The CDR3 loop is CASRSGTHETNTGELFF.

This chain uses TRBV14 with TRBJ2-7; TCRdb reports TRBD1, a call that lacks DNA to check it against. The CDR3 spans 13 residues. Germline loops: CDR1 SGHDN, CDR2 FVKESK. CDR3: CASSLRQGLEQYF.

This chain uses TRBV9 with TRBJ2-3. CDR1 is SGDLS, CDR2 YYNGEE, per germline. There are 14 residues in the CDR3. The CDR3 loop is CASSASGLADMQYF. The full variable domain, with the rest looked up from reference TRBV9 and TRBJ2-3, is DSGVTQTPKHLITATGQRVTLRCSPRSGDLSVYWYQQSLDQGLQFLIQYYNGEERAKGNILERFSAQQFPDLHSELNLSSLELGDSALYFCASSASGLADMQYFGPGTRLTVL.

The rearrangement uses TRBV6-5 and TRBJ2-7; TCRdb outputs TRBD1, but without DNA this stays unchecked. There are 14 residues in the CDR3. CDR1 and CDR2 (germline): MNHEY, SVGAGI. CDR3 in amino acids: CASSYKGDFYEQYF.

The CDR3 loop reads CSARDWGLAGGEAYEQYF. V and J are TRBV20-1 and TRBJ2-7; the TCRdb call, TRBD1, lacks DNA for checking. This CDR3 has 18 amino acids. Germline V CDR1 and CDR2: DFQATT, SNEGSKA (reference sequence).

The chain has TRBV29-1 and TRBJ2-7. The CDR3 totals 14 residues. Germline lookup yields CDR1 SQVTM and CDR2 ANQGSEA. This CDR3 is CSVEIRDTPYEQYF.

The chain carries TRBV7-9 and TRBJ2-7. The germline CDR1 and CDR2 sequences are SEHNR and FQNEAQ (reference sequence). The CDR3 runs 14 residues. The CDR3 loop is CASSLADRPYEQYF.

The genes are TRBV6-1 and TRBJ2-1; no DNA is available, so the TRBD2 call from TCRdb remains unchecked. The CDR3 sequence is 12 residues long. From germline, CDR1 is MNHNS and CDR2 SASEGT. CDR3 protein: CASRLSGDEQFF.